The next 6 T cell receptor beta chains were all read from a single sample in a study of T cells expressing NK-cell markers (dated by TCRdb to about 2020). To prepare the library, 5' RACE was applied. Sequencing used an Illumina HiSeq 2000. Based on TCRdb reprocessing of the reads, there is one entry per CDR3 protein sequence, and DNA is missing. This sample's clone table shows 300,000 to 500,000 distinct CDR3 sequences. Roughly 10% of the sample lies in the top ten. Input material: blood T cells: a sorted CD56 or NKG2C T cell subset, CD4+ or CD8+ T cells, or bulk PBMC T cells (not recorded which). These receptor sequences come from a woman in her forties or fifties in good health. Donor details come from another sample of the same person, matched by shared clones.

The rearrangement uses TRBV18 and TRBJ2-1; with no DNA, the TCRdb D assignment of TRBD1 cannot be verified. Germline V gene sequence: CDR1 KGHSH, CDR2 LQKENI. This CDR3 has 14 residues. The CDR3 is CASSGGPTGNEQFF.

The J gene is TRBJ2-5, the V gene TRBV20-1; as DNA is missing, the TRBD2 call by TCRdb cannot be tested. Germline V CDR1 and CDR2: DFQATT, SNEGSKA (reference sequence). The CDR3 runs 14 residues. The CDR3 here is CSARVGGVSKTQYF.

This chain links TRBV5-1 with TRBJ1-1. Per the germline V gene, CDR1 is SGHRS and CDR2 is YFSETQ. This CDR3 is built from 15 residues. The chain's CDR3 is CASSGGTVMNTEAFF.

V gene TRBV3-1 combines with J gene TRBJ2-5; TCRdb's D call of TRBD2 is untestable without DNA. The CDR3 has 14 residues. Per germline, CDR1 LGHDT and CDR2 YNNKEL (reference sequence). The CDR3 is CASSRSGPQETQYF.

The chain uses TRBV4-1 and TRBJ2-7; TCRdb's D call, TRBD1, is unchecked because there is no DNA. This CDR3 spans 13 amino acids. Looked up from germline, CDR1 is MGHRA and CDR2 is YSYEKL. CDR3: CASSGAGPYEQYF.

J is TRBJ2-3 and V is TRBV7-3; TCRdb's assignment of TRBD2 cannot be checked, as there is no DNA. The length of the CDR3 is 21 residues. Germline V CDR1 and CDR2: SGHTA, FQGTGA. CDR3 sequence reads: CASSLRGASGRGVGSTDTQYF.